This entry concerns a single T cell receptor (beta chain). As originally analysed: Using reference gene primer amplification, nucleated cell counts were estimated. Clones were read by immunoSEQ multiplex PCR, and TCRdb kept only the in-frame ones, dropping some. The DNA was the basis for D and trimming; V, J and clone size are from that table. The repertoire consists of 240,000 or so clones, with roughly 90% occurring once and the leading ten covering roughly 7%. This sample was included in a study of blood T cell repertoires in COVID-19. Study context: Material from acute and convalescent COVID-19 was sourced from the United States, Italy and Spain. Sample material is recorded as cDNA or gDNA derived from T cells, B-cell-depleted T cells, or PBMCs.

The V segment lost 6 bases and the J segment 4 bases; nucleotides outside the gene matches: 8. This CDR3 has 14 amino acids. Germline CDR1 SNHLY, CDR2 FYNNEI. The chain recombines TRBV2 with TRBJ1-1; 7 nucleotides align to TRBD1. The receptor was isolated from a man between 60 and 75 years old who had recovered from COVID-19. Material: peripheral blood. CDR3 bases: TGTGCCAGCAGATACAGGGGAGGAGGCACTGAAGCTTTCTTT. Protein sequence: CASRYRGGGTEAFF.